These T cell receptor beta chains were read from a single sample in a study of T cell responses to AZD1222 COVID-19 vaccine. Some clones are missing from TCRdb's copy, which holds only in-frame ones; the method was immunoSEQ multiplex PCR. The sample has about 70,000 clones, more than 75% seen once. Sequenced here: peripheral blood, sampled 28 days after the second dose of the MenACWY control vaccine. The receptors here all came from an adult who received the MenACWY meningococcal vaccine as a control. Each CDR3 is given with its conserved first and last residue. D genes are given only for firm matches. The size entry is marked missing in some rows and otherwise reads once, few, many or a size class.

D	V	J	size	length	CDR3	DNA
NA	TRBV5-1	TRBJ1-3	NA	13	CASTPGDGNTIYF	TGCGCCAGCACCCCAGGGGATGGAAACACCATATATTTT
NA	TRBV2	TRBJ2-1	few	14	CASKGLAGGNEQFF	TGTGCCAGCAAGGGGCTAGCCGGGGGCAATGAGCAGTTCTTC
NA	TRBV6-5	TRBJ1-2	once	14	CASSSTGFNYGYTF	TGTGCCAGCAGTTCCACAGGGTTTAACTATGGCTACACCTTC
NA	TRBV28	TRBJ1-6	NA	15	CASTSGGVSDSPLHF	TGTGCCAGCACCTCGGGAGGGGTTTCAGATTCACCCCTCCACTTT
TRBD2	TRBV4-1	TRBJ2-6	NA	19	CASSQDVLGFWRGITVLTF	TGCGCCAGCAGCCAAGATGTATTAGGTTTTTGGCGGGGGATCACCGTCCTGACTTTC
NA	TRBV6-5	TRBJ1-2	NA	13	CASRYTDNYGYTF	TGTGCCAGCAGATATACAGATAACTATGGCTACACCTTC
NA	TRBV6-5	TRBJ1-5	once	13	CASSQGRNQPQHF	TGTGCCAGCAGTCAGGGGAGGAATCAGCCCCAGCATTTT
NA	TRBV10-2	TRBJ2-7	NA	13	CASSGAGSYEQYF	TGCGCCAGCAGTGGAGCGGGCTCCTACGAGCAGTACTTC
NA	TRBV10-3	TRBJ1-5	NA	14	CASSGQGSNQPQHF	TGTGCCTCCTCTGGTCAGGGAAGCAATCAGCCCCAGCATTTT
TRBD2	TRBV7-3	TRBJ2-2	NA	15	CASSHGAGDTGELFF	TGTGCCAGCAGCCACGGGGCGGGGGATACCGGGGAGCTGTTTTTT
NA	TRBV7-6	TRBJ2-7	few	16	CASSLYPRQGGYEQYF	TGTGCCAGCAGCTTATACCCCCGGCAGGGTGGCTACGAGCAGTACTTC
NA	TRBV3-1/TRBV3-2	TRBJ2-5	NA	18	CASSHDPARPILQETQYF	TGTGCCAGCAGCCATGATCCGGCTAGGCCGATACTACAAGAGACCCAGTACTTC
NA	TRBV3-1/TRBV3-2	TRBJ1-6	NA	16	CASSRQQGFHNSPLHF	TGTGCCAGCAGCCGGCAACAGGGTTTCCATAATTCACCCCTCCACTTT
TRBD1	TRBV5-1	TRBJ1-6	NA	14	CASSGGQGNSPLHF	TGCGCCAGCAGCGGGGGACAGGGAAATTCACCCCTCCACTTT
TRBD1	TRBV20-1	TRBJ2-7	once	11	CSAWTGNEQYF	TGCAGTGCTTGGACAGGGAACGAGCAGTACTTC
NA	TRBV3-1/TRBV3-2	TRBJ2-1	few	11	CASSLINEQFF	TGTGCCAGCAGTCTGATCAATGAGCAGTTCTTC
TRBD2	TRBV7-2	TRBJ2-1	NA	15	CASSPGLASGNEQFF	TGTGCCAGCAGTCCTGGACTAGCGAGCGGCAATGAGCAGTTCTTC
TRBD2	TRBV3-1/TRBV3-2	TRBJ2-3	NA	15	CASSQWRGWTDTQYF	TGTGCCAGCAGCCAATGGCGGGGGTGGACAGATACGCAGTATTTT
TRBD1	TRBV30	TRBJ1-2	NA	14	CAWSVLGQNYGYTF	TGTGCCTGGAGTGTACTGGGACAGAACTATGGCTACACCTTC
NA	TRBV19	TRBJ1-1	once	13	CASSGYGNTEAFF	TGTGCCAGTAGTGGGTACGGGAACACTGAAGCTTTCTTT
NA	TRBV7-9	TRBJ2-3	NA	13	CASSPGSTDTQYF	TGTGCCAGCAGCCCCGGCAGCACAGATACGCAGTATTTT
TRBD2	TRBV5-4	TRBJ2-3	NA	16	CASSWGLAGAPYTQYF	TGTGCCAGCAGCTGGGGACTAGCGGGAGCCCCCTATACGCAGTATTTT